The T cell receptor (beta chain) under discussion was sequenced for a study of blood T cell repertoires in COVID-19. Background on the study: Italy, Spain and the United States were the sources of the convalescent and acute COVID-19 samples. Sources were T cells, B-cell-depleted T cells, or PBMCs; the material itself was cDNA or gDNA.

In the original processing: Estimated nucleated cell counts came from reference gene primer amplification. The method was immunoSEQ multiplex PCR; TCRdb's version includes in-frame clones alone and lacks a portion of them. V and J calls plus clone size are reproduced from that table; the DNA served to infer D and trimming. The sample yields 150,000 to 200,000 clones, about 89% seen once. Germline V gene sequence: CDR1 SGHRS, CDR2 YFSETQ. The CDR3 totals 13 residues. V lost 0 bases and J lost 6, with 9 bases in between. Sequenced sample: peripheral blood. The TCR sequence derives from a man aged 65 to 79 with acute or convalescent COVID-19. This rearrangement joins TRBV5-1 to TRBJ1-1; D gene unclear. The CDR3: CASSLAGFSEAFF. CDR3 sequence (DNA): TGCGCCAGCAGCTTGGCCGGGTTTTCTGAAGCTTTCTTT.